This T cell receptor beta chain appears in the sequencing data of a study of vaccination effects on CD4 cells after COVID-19. The overall study: Ahead of sequencing, the ViraFEST assay grew antigen-specific CD4+ T cells using viral peptide pools.

Isolation of CD4+ T cells took place after about ten days of culture. Some clones are missing from TCRdb's copy, which holds only in-frame ones; the method was immunoSEQ multiplex PCR. The sample shows around 30,000 clones, about 70% of them seen only once. Study findings and constraints: The study had few convalescent patients and no early post-infection timepoints. The study found marked clonal contraction of infection- and vaccine-induced clones late after vaccination.

The CDR3 sequence is 15 residues long. From germline, CDR1 is SEHNR and CDR2 FQNEAQ (reference sequence). Losses at the gene ends were 5 bases for V and 8 bases for J; bases not matched to a gene: 7. Concerning this clone itself: Its matching antigen is unknown.

The source of this sequence is a human donor who received a COVID-19 vaccine. This chain connects TRBV7-9 to TRBJ2-1, with TRBD2 identical over 12 bases. This material consisted of CD4+ T cells from PBMCs cultured without peptide, taken before COVID-19 vaccination. The CDR3 protein is CASSKGLAGLDEQFF. The CDR3 DNA follows: TGTGCCAGCAGCAAAGGACTAGCGGGATTGGATGAGCAGTTCTTC.